This T cell receptor (beta chain) was found in a study of OX40 agonist ivuxolimab in advanced cancers. About the research overall: Enrollees could have had prior anti-PD-1, anti-PD-L1 or anti-CTLA-4 therapy, which approximately 38% had received.

Regarding this clone: What it binds is not known.

Study-wide points: Clonal expansion from baseline to week 6 occurred in both CD4+ and CD8+ T cells.

Here immunoSEQ multiplex PCR was the method, and the copy in TCRdb shows in-frame clones only, minus some. The sample lists 55,000 to 80,000 clones, less than 90% seen once, with around 8% in the top ten. The origin of this receptor is an adult with an advanced solid tumor such as melanoma, head and neck, liver or kidney cancer. The starting material was CD4+ or CD8+ T cells sorted from blood, obtained in a trial of the OX40 agonist ivuxolimab.

The CDR3 nucleotides read TGTGCCAGCAGTTACGGTACAGGGCCCTATGGCTACACCTTC. It specifies CASSYGTGPYGYTF. J is TRBJ1-2 and V is TRBV6-5; perhaps TRBD1 as D (6 bases). The CDR3 extends over 14 amino acids. Germline V gene data show CDR1 as MNHEY and CDR2 as SVGAGI. V was trimmed by 2 bases and J by 4 bases, leaving 11 bases between them.